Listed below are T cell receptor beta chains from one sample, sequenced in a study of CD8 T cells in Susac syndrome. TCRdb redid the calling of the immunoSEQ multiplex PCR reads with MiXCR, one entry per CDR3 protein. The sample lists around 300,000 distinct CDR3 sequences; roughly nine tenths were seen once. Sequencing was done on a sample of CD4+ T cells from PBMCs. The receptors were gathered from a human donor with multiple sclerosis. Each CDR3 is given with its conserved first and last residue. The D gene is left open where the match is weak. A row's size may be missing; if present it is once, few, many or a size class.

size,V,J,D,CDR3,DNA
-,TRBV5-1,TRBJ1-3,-,CASSLGGATGNTIYF,TGCGCCAGCAGCTTGGGAGGGGCAACTGGAAACACCATATATTTT
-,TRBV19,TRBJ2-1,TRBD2,CASSPGLAGGHSSYNEQFF,TGTGCCAGTAGTCCCGGACTAGCGGGGGGCCACAGCTCCTACAATGAGCAGTTCTTC
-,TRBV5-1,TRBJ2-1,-,CASTRASTSYNEQFF,TGCGCCAGCACTCGGGCATCGACCTCCTACAATGAGCAGTTCTTC
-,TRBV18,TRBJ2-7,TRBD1,CASSPAQGRGEQYF,TGTGCCAGCTCACCCGCACAGGGGAGAGGGGAGCAGTACTTC
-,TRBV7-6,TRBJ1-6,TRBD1,CASSPNNDRVSPLHF,TGTGCCAGCAGCCCCAACAACGACAGGGTTTCACCCCTCCACTTT
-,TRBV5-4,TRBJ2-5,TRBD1,CASSHRQGGDETQYF,TGTGCCAGCAGCCACAGACAGGGGGGAGATGAGACCCAGTACTTC
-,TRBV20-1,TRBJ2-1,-,CSATRGRGPYNEQFF,TGCAGTGCTACCCGGGGGCGAGGGCCGTACAATGAGCAGTTCTTC
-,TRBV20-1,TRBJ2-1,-,CSAPGVSHSYNEQFF,TGCAGTGCCCCCGGGGTGTCCCACTCCTACAATGAGCAGTTCTTC
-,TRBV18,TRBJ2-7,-,CASSPGGRGPFSYEQYF,TGTGCCAGCTCACCGGGGGGTCGGGGCCCGTTCTCCTACGAGCAGTACTTC
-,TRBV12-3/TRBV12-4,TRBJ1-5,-,CASSPRTRVQPQHF,TGTGCCAGCAGCCCCCGTACTCGGGTTCAGCCCCAGCATTTT
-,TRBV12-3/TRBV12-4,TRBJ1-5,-,CASSLAQGGGRPQHF,TGTGCCAGCAGTTTAGCCCAGGGCGGGGGTCGACCCCAGCATTTT
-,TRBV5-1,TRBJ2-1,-,CASSFMEQFF,TGCGCCAGCAGCTTCATGGAGCAGTTCTTC
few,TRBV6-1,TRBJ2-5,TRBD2,CASTVSGGETQYF,TGTGCCAGCACAGTATCGGGGGGGGAGACCCAGTACTTC
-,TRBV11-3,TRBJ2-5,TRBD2,CASSWTSGGKETQYF,TGTGCCAGCAGCTGGACTAGCGGGGGAAAAGAGACCCAGTACTTC
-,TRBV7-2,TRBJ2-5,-,CASSLVRGPQETQYF,TGTGCCAGCAGCTTAGTCAGGGGCCCCCAAGAGACCCAGTACTTC
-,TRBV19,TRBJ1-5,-,CASCQVGSNQPQHF,TGTGCCAGTTGTCAGGTGGGTAGCAATCAGCCCCAGCATTTT
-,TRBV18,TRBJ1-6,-,CASSPLPPESYNSPLHF,TGTGCCAGCTCACCACTACCTCCGGAGTCCTATAATTCACCCCTCCACTTT
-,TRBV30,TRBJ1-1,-,CAWTSGASTEAFF,TGTGCCTGGACGTCGGGGGCAAGCACTGAAGCTTTCTTT
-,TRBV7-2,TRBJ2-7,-,CASSPPGTSYEQYF,TGTGCCAGCAGTCCCCCCGGGACCAGCTACGAGCAGTACTTC
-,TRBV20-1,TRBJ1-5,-,CSAWRGEGSNQPQHF,TGCAGTGCTTGGAGAGGGGAGGGTAGCAATCAGCCCCAGCATTTT
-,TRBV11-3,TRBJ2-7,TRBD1,CASSLQGDDEQYF,TGTGCCAGCAGCTTACAGGGGGATGACGAGCAGTACTTC
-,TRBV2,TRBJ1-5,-,CASSPDQPQHF,TGTGCCAGCTCCCCGGATCAGCCCCAGCATTTT
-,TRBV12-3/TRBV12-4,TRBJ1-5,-,CASREGMNQPQHF,TGTGCCAGCAGGGAGGGAATGAATCAGCCCCAGCATTTT
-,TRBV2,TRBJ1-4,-,CASSLGDVKEKLFF,TGTGCCAGCAGTCTAGGGGATGTCAAGGAAAAACTGTTTTTT
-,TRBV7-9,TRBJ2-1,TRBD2,CASSLAGGQYNEQFF,TGTGCCAGCAGTTTAGCGGGAGGTCAATACAATGAGCAGTTCTTC
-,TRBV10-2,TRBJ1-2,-,CASSVGIGYYGYTF,TGCGCCAGCAGTGTGGGAATAGGGTACTATGGCTACACCTTC
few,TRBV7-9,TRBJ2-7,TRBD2,CASSWRERSSGTYEQYF,TGTGCCAGCAGCTGGCGAGAAAGGTCTAGCGGGACCTACGAGCAGTACTTC
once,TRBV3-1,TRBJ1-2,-,CASSQGGIGGYTF,TGTGCCAGCAGCCAGGGAGGAATAGGAGGCTACACCTTC
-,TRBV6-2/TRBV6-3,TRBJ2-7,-,CASSYYYEQYF,TGTGCCAGCAGTTACTATTACGAGCAGTACTTC
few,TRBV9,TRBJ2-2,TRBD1,CASSVDPGGDTGELFF,TGTGCCAGCAGCGTAGATCCAGGGGGCGACACCGGGGAGCTGTTTTTT